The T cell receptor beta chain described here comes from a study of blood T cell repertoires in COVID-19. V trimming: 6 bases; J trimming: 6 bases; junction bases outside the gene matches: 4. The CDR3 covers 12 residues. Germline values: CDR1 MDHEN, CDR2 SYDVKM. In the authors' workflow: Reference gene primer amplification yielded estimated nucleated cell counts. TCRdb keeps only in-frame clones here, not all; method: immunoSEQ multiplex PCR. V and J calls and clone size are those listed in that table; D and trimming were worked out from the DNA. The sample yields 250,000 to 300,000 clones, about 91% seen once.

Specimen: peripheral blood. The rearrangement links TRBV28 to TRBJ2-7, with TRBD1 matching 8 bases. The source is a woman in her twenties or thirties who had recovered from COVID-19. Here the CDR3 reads CASRGQVAEQYF. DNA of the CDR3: TGTGCCAGCAGGGGACAGGTCGCCGAGCAGTACTTC.